Many counts were recorded for the clone carrying this T cell receptor beta chain. Its antigen is unknown. Peripheral blood was collected from the related graft donor on the marrow donation day. The data stem from a study of T cells after posttransplantation cyclophosphamide. Study results and caveats: Donor-recipient repertoire similarity was low at 1-2 months, rising over year one. Blood and skin or GI T cell repertoires showed limited TRB overlap. Recipient CMV seropositivity and CMV reactivation strongly tracked TRB clonality.

The germline CDR1 and CDR2 sequences are LNHDA and SQIVND (reference sequence). The CDR3 covers 13 residues. V lost 9 bases and J lost 5, with 11 bases in between. Assay: immunoSEQ multiplex PCR; the TCRdb copy retains only in-frame clones and omits some. This repertoire holds about 40,000 clones, and none appear only once. The sequence was collected from a woman aged 45-65 years in good health and a related stem cell transplant donor. The sample consisted of PBMCs. The chain uses TRBV19 and TRBJ1-6; the D is unclear. CDR3 protein: CASAPVNNSPLHF. The CDR3 nucleotides read TGTGCCAGCGCTCCAGTGAATAATTCACCCCTCCACTTT.